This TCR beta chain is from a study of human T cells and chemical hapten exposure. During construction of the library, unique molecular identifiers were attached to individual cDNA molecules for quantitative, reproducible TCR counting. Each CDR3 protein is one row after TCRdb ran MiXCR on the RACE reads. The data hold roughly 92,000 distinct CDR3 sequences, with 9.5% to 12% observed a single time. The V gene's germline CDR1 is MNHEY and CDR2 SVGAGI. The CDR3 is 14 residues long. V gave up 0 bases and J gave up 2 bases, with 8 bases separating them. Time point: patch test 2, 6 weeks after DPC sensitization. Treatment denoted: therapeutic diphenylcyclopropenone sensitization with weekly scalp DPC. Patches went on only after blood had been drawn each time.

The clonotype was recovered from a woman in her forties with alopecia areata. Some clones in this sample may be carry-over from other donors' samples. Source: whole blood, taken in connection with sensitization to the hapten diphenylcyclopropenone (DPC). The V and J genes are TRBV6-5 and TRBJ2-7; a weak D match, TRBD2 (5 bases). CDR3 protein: CASSYSEGTYEQYF. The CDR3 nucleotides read TGTGCCAGCAGTTACTCAGAGGGTACCTACGAGCAGTACTTC.